Below are 20 T cell receptor beta chains sequenced from a single sample in a study of control samples from healthy donors and cancer patients. Sequencing was performed with immunoSEQ multiplex PCR; in TCRdb, only in-frame clones are kept and a portion is missing. Recorded for this sample: approximately 190,000 clones. Specimen: blood. The receptors originated from a woman aged 25 to 39 in good health.

The CDR3 spells CASSLREVTRSPLHF. The CDR3 DNA reads as TGTGCCAGCAGCCTAAGGGAGGTCACTAGATCACCCCTCCACTTT. The V call is TRBV3-1 (or the pseudogene TRBV3-2), the J call TRBJ1-6; D is ambiguous. V dropped 4 bases and J dropped 10 bases, with 17 bases sitting between them. This CDR3 region has 15 residues. CDR1 and CDR2 from the germline V gene are LGHDT and YNNKEL (reference sequence).

The chain couples TRBV27 to TRBJ1-5, with D tentatively TRBD1 (5 bases). The CDR3 sequence is 16 residues long. Per germline, CDR1 MNHEY and CDR2 SMNVEV (reference sequence). Trimming cost V 5 bases and J 4 bases, with 18 bases left between them. The CDR3, as DNA: TGTGCCAGCAGTCTGGTTTGGGGCGGTAGGAATCAGCCCCAGCATTTT. Translated: CASSLVWGGRNQPQHF.

The V call is TRBV6-5, the J call TRBJ2-1; D is possibly TRBD1 (6 bases). Germline CDR1 reads MNHEY; CDR2 reads SVGAGI. The CDR3 extends over 12 amino acids. V was trimmed by 2 bases and J by 10 bases, leaving 9 bases between them. CDR3 DNA sequence: TGTGCCAGCAGTTACACGAGGGGGGAGCAGTTCTTC. Translated, it gives CASSYTRGEQFF.

The chain carries TRBV29-1 and TRBJ1-4; D gene uncertain. Per the germline V gene, CDR1 is SQVTM and CDR2 is ANQGSEA. With 6 bases removed from V and 0 bases from J, the gap between germline ends came to 8 bases. The CDR3 consists of 13 residues. In DNA, the CDR3 is TGCAGCGTCCGGGCTGCAACTAATGAAAAACTGTTTTTT. Its translation: CSVRAATNEKLFF.

V usage is TRBV5-1 and J usage is TRBJ2-7; tentative D call: TRBD1 (6 bases). Germline V gives CDR1 SGHRS, CDR2 YFSETQ. The CDR3 is 13 amino acids. V was cut by 5 bases and J by 2 bases, with 11 bases left in between. CDR3 DNA sequence: TGCGCCAGCAGTCGCGGACAGACCTACGAGCAGTACTTC. It yields the protein CASSRGQTYEQYF.

The chain is built from TRBV19 and TRBJ1-4; 10 positions agree with TRBD1. From germline, CDR1 is LNHDA and CDR2 SQIVND (reference sequence). CDR3 length: 15 residues. V lost 4 bases, J lost 15 bases, and 14 bases stayed unmatched. The CDR3 bases are TGTGCCAGTAGTACCACCGGGACAGGGGCCCTTCCGGTGTTTTTT. Translation gives CASSTTGTGALPVFF.

The V call is TRBV25-1, the J call TRBJ1-5, with 10 bases aligning to TRBD1. The CDR3 is 17 amino acids. Germline lookup yields CDR1 MGHDK and CDR2 SYGVNS. Unmatched junction bases numbered 7, after V lost 5 bases and J lost 0 bases. The CDR3 region has the DNA TGTGCCAGCAGTTTGAGGACAGGGGGTCTTAGCAATCAGCCCCAGCATTTT. This gives the protein CASSLRTGGLSNQPQHF.

The V gene is TRBV19, the J gene TRBJ1-2; 9 bases match TRBD1. V dropped 10 bases and J dropped 6; count of bases not matched to a gene: 9. CDR3 length: 13 residues. From germline, CDR1 is LNHDA and CDR2 SQIVND (reference sequence). This CDR3 is CATQLTGGDGYTF. CDR3 sequence (DNA): TGTGCCACCCAGTTAACAGGGGGCGATGGCTACACCTTC. The full variable domain, completed using reference TRBV19 and TRBJ1-2, is DGGITQSPKYLFRKEGQNVTLSCEQNLNHDAMYWYRQDPGQGLRLIYYSQIVNDFQKGDIAEGYSVSREKKESFPLTVTSAQKNPTAFYLCATQLTGGDGYTFGSGTRLTVV.

The chain recombines TRBV6-2 or TRBV6-3 with TRBJ1-2; 7 nucleotides align to TRBD1. The germline CDR1 and CDR2 sequences are MNHEY and SVGEGT. Trimming took 4 bases from V and 8 from J; bases not matched to a gene: 7. This CDR3 region has 13 residues. The CDR3 bases are TGTGCCAGCAGTTTCCCAGGGGGAGGCGGCTACACCTTC. This encodes CASSFPGGGGYTF.

The V call is TRBV21-1, the J call TRBJ1-1. TRBV21-1 is a pseudogene segment. This CDR3 is built from 18 residues. CDR3 nucleotide sequence: TGTGCCAGCAGCAATCCAAGCTCAGGCCCTGGGATGAACACTGAAGCTTTCTTT. It specifies CASSNPSSGPGMNTEAFF.

The rearrangement uses TRBV6-4 and TRBJ1-1; D not resolved. V lost 0 bases and J 11 bases, leaving 16 bases between the germline ends. The CDR3 consists of 14 residues. CDR1 MRHNA and CDR2 SNTAGT come from the germline V gene. In DNA, the CDR3 is TGTGCCAGCAGTGACTCGAGGCAGGTCGGTCGGGCTTTCTTT. Translation gives CASSDSRQVGRAFF.

V gene TRBV7-9 combines with J gene TRBJ1-6; D remains unclear. CDR3 size: 16 residues. Germline-derived CDR1 and CDR2 are SEHNR and FQNEAQ (reference sequence). Trimming left V 4 bases short and J 7 bases short, with 17 bases between. For the CDR3, the DNA is TGTGCCAGCAGCTCTAAAATTCCAGTGCCCAATTCACCCCTCCACTTT. The encoded protein is CASSSKIPVPNSPLHF.

V usage is TRBV5-6 and J usage is TRBJ1-2; D gene unclear. Germline values: CDR1 SGHDT, CDR2 YYEEEE. The length of the CDR3 is 16 residues. The V end lost 3 bases, the J end lost 4 bases, and 19 bases lay between the germline ends. The CDR3 loop is CASSSINRLPSYGYTF. As DNA, the CDR3 is TGTGCCAGCAGCTCCATAAACCGTTTACCCTCCTATGGCTACACCTTC.

J is TRBJ1-2 and V is TRBV11-2, with 10 bases that match TRBD1. J lost 6 bases, V lost 2 bases, and 9 bases had no gene match. CDR3 length equals 16 residues. The germline V gene encodes CDR1 SGHAT and CDR2 FQNNGV. The CDR3 sequence is CASSLIPTGGEDGYTF. CDR3 bases: TGTGCCAGCAGCTTAATCCCGACAGGGGGCGAGGATGGCTACACCTTC.

The V call is TRBV20-1, the J call TRBJ1-2; D call uncertain. V lost 3 bases and J 5 bases, leaving 7 bases between the germline ends. This CDR3 region has 11 residues. Germline V gene data show CDR1 as DFQATT and CDR2 as SNEGSKA (reference sequence). In nucleotides, the CDR3 is TGCAGTGCTAGGGAGGATTATGGCTACACCTTC. Amino acid sequence: CSAREDYGYTF.

The chain couples TRBV3-1 (or the pseudogene TRBV3-2) to TRBJ1-1, with no clear D. CDR1 is LGHDT, CDR2 YNNKEL, per germline (reference sequence). This CDR3 is 13 amino acids long. The V and J ends lost 3 bases and 11 bases respectively, with 16 bases between them. The CDR3 here is CASSQNPGEVAFF. The CDR3 DNA reads as TGTGCCAGCAGCCAGAATCCTGGGGAAGTGGCTTTCTTT.

Here the CDR3 DNA reads TGTGCCAGCAGCTTAGACAGGGGAGACATTCAGTACTTC. Its translation is CASSLDRGDIQYF. V and J are TRBV7-3 and TRBJ2-4, with 8 bases fitting TRBD1. Germline CDR1 and CDR2: SGHTA and FQGTGA. CDR3 length: 13 residues. Germline trimming cut 2 bases from V and 8 bases from J; bases unmatched to any gene: 2.

The gene calls are TRBV27 and TRBJ2-7; TRBD2 aligns across 12 bases. This CDR3 comprises 16 residues. V trimming: 2 bases; J trimming: 3 bases; junction bases outside the gene matches: 5. CDR1 is MNHEY, CDR2 SMNVEV, per germline (reference sequence). The CDR3 sequence: CASSLLGTSGLYEQYF. In nucleotides, the CDR3 is TGTGCCAGCAGTTTACTGGGGACTAGCGGGCTCTACGAGCAGTACTTC.

The gene calls are TRBV20-1 and TRBJ2-7; D possibly corresponds to TRBD1 (6 bases). This CDR3 region has 11 residues. CDR1 and CDR2 from the germline V gene are DFQATT and SNEGSKA (reference sequence). The V and J ends lost 7 bases and 3 bases respectively, with 10 bases between them. This CDR3 is CSEGRGYEQYF. The CDR3 coding sequence is TGCAGTGAAGGCAGGGGCTACGAGCAGTACTTC.

This sequence joins TRBV11-2 and TRBJ1-1; 7 nucleotides align to TRBD1. CDR1 and CDR2 from the germline V gene are SGHAT and FQNNGV. After removal of 5 bases from V and 2 bases from J, the junction contained 5 bases not matched to a gene. This CDR3 region has 14 residues. CDR3 sequence: CASSARDRNTEAFF. The CDR3 coding sequence is TGTGCCAGCAGCGCCCGGGACAGAAACACTGAAGCTTTCTTT.